This TCR beta chain came from a study of graft-versus-host responses after intestinal transplantation. Study-level background: Each of the recipients got a multivisceral, liver-intestinal, or isolated intestinal transplant. The study gave all recipients anti-thymocyte globulin induction, then tacrolimus and steroids for roughly 3 years.

The germline gives CDR1 ENHRY, CDR2 SYGVKD. Trimming removed 3 bases from V and 5 bases from J, with 17 bases in between. The length of the CDR3 is 16 residues. A word on this clone: Its antigen is still unknown.

Study-level points and caveats: Recipient bone marrow held GvH clones, some seen earlier in ileum or blood. Early HvG declines after transplant were associated with peak circulating GvH clone levels.

TCRdb keeps only in-frame clones here, not all; method: immunoSEQ multiplex PCR. Altogether tens of thousands of clones are present, about 94% being singletons, with the ten largest covering around 0.56%. V and J are TRBV10-3 and TRBJ2-1; D is possibly TRBD1 or TRBD2 (5 bases each). The sequenced sample was unstimulated CD8+ T cells sorted from spleen or lymph node cells, obtained before intestinal transplant. The source is a human donor who received an intestinal transplant. CDR3 coding DNA: TGTGCCATCAGTGAAGTAGGGACCTACCTAAACAATGAGCAGTTCTTC. This codes for CAISEVGTYLNNEQFF.